These 29 T cell receptor beta chains share one sample of origin, sequenced in a study of blood T cells in healthy people across ages. The second PCR ran 7 to 11 cycles with a sample-barcoded 5' primer and J-beta primers. TCRdb re-called the 5' RACE reads with MiXCR, one entry per CDR3 protein. Of 600,000 or so distinct CDR3 sequences listed, about 45% are singletons. Material: blood. These receptors all come from a man at least 80 years old in good health.

The chain carries TRBV3-1 and TRBJ1-3; tentative D call: TRBD1 (5 bases). V dropped 0 bases and J dropped 0 bases, with 12 bases sitting between them. From germline, CDR1 is LGHDT and CDR2 YNNKEL (reference sequence). There are 17 residues in the CDR3. The CDR3 sequence: CASSQDGGGTSGNTIYF. The CDR3, as DNA: TGTGCCAGCAGCCAAGATGGGGGGGGGACCTCTGGAAACACCATATATTTT.

This clonotype appeared a few times. This rearrangement joins TRBV2 to TRBJ1-1; 7 nucleotides match TRBD1. Germline loops: CDR1 SNHLY, CDR2 FYNNEI. V dropped 6 bases and J dropped 4; count of bases not matched to a gene: 11. This CDR3 has 15 residues. CDR3 sequence: CASRARQGVGTEAFF. The CDR3 coding sequence is TGTGCCAGCAGGGCAAGACAGGGAGTGGGCACTGAAGCTTTCTTT.

The chain links TRBV20-1 to TRBJ2-5, with TRBD1 identical over 7 bases. The CDR3 covers 14 residues. The germline V gene encodes CDR1 DFQATT and CDR2 SNEGSKA (reference sequence). The CDR3 nucleotides read TGCAGCGGGTCTCCGGGACAGACACAAGAGACCCAGTACTTC. Protein product: CSGSPGQTQETQYF.

This clonotype has more than one count but fewer than ten. This chain uses TRBV20-1 with TRBJ2-7; D is possibly TRBD1 (5 bases). V was trimmed by 6 bases and J by 2 bases, leaving 14 bases between them. The CDR3 is made up of 13 amino acids. Germline assignment: CDR1 DFQATT and CDR2 SNEGSKA (reference sequence). CDR3 coding DNA: TGCAGTGCCAACGTAGACAGTACCTACGAGCAGTACTTC. It specifies CSANVDSTYEQYF.

V usage is TRBV3-1 and J usage is TRBJ2-5; TRBD1 matches 7 bases. Germline trimming cut 5 bases from V and 2 bases from J; bases unmatched to any gene: 11. The germline gives CDR1 LGHDT, CDR2 YNNKEL (reference sequence). This CDR3 spans 16 amino acids. The CDR3 DNA is TGTGCCAGCAGCGCTTCCCTCGGGACAGATCAAGAGACCCAGTACTTC. Translating gives CASSASLGTDQETQYF.

The rearrangement joins TRBV5-6 to TRBJ1-4, with D hard to call. V lost 4 bases and J lost 7, with 11 bases in between. The germline V gene encodes CDR1 SGHDT and CDR2 YYEEEE. The CDR3 spans 13 residues. The CDR3 nucleotides read TGTGCCAGCAGCCCCACAGTTAGTGAAAAACTGTTTTTT. Amino acids: CASSPTVSEKLFF.

There are a few counts of this clonotype. The CDR3 here is CASSLGYSHYEQYF. CDR3 nucleotide sequence: TGTGCCAGCAGCTTAGGGTACAGCCACTACGAGCAGTACTTC. V and J are TRBV7-2 and TRBJ2-7; D remains unclear. Trimming cost V 1 base and J 3 bases, with 10 bases left between them. Germline assignment: CDR1 SGHTA and CDR2 FQGNSA. The CDR3 covers 14 residues.

This clonotype was seen at least ten times. V is TRBV20-1 and J is TRBJ1-1; TRBD1 agrees at 7 bases. V dropped 3 bases and J dropped 4; count of bases not matched to a gene: 5. This CDR3 contains 13 residues. CDR1 and CDR2 from the germline V gene are DFQATT and SNEGSKA (reference sequence). The CDR3 reads CSASRQGGTEAFF. The CDR3 region has the DNA TGCAGTGCTAGCCGCCAGGGGGGCACTGAAGCTTTCTTT.

The rearrangement uses TRBV6-6 and TRBJ2-2; D unresolved. The germline gives CDR1 MNHNY, CDR2 SVGAGI (reference sequence). The CDR3 contains 13 residues. Deletions cut 7 bases from V and 0 bases from J, with 6 bases between. The CDR3 here is CASKASNTGELFF. The CDR3 bases are TGTGCCAGCAAAGCATCGAACACCGGGGAGCTGTTTTTT.

This clonotype appeared a few times. V usage is TRBV20-1 and J usage is TRBJ2-1; D unclear. Looked up from germline, CDR1 is DFQATT and CDR2 is SNEGSKA (reference sequence). V was shortened by 3 bases and J by 8 bases, with 8 bases between the two germline ends. CDR3 length: 11 amino acids. The CDR3 DNA reads TGCAGTGCTAGGACCGGGCATGAGCAGTTCTTC. This sequence encodes CSARTGHEQFF.

This clonotype has a handful of counts. This chain's CDR3 is CSVGPGQGAEKLFF. The CDR3 coding sequence is TGCAGCGTGGGACCGGGACAGGGGGCTGAAAAACTGTTTTTT. The chain joins TRBV29-1 to TRBJ1-4, with 12 bases fitting TRBD1. This CDR3 has 14 residues. CDR1 and CDR2 from the germline V gene are SQVTM and ANQGSEA. The J segment lost 7 bases and the V segment lost 6 bases, leaving 6 bases of the junction unmatched.

This clonotype was detected a few times. This rearrangement joins TRBV20-1 to TRBJ2-5; D may be TRBD2 (5 bases). CDR3 size: 14 residues. Per the germline V gene, CDR1 is DFQATT and CDR2 is SNEGSKA (reference sequence). The CDR3 sequence: CRTSGVVIQETQYF. Here the CDR3 DNA reads TGCAGAACCTCCGGGGTAGTAATACAAGAGACCCAGTACTTC.

This sequence joins TRBV20-1 and TRBJ2-1; 8 bases align to TRBD2. V was clipped by 1 base and J by 4 bases; unmatched bases: 15. CDR3 length: 18 residues. CDR1 DFQATT and CDR2 SNEGSKA come from the germline V gene (reference sequence). Written as DNA, the CDR3 is TGCAGTGCTAGAGGTCCTCGGGCGGGAGGTGGGGTTTACAATGAGCAGTTCTTC. Protein product: CSARGPRAGGGVYNEQFF.

CDR3: CATSRGQLLSVGDTQYF. CDR3 sequence (DNA): TGTGCCACCAGCAGAGGACAGCTCCTAAGTGTTGGTGATACGCAGTATTTT. The V gene is TRBV15, the J gene TRBJ2-3, with D perhaps matching TRBD1 (5 bases). Germline V gene data show CDR1 as LNHNV and CDR2 as YYDKDF (reference sequence). V was clipped by 1 base and J by 6 bases, with 20 bases between them. This CDR3 is 17 amino acids long.

The V and J genes are TRBV6-2 or TRBV6-3 and TRBJ1-5, with D possibly TRBD1 on 5 matching bases. Germline assignment: CDR1 MNHEY and CDR2 SVGEGT. There are 16 residues in the CDR3. V lost 0 bases to trimming and J lost 1 base, with 10 bases between them. The CDR3 DNA is TGTGCCAGCAGTTACTCTTGGGGACGGAGCAATCAGCCCCAGCATTTT. It yields the protein CASSYSWGRSNQPQHF.

This clonotype has a handful of counts. The CDR3 sequence: CSAYSPLAGLQYF. The CDR3 coding sequence is TGCAGCGCCTACTCCCCACTAGCGGGTCTGCAGTACTTC. This sequence joins TRBV29-1 and TRBJ2-7, with TRBD2 matching over 9 bases. The CDR3 totals 13 residues. The trim removed 7 bases at V and 9 bases at J, leaving 13 bases unmatched. CDR1 SQVTM and CDR2 ANQGSEA come from the germline V gene.

This clonotype has only a few counts. V and J are TRBV28 and TRBJ1-1, with unresolved D. The germline CDR1 and CDR2 sequences are MDHEN and SYDVKM. The V gene lost 6 bases and the J gene lost 0 bases, with 11 bases spanning the gap. The CDR3 contains 14 residues. Here the CDR3 reads CASRTAQLNTEAFF. As DNA, the CDR3 is TGTGCCAGCAGGACGGCCCAATTGAACACTGAAGCTTTCTTT.

This clonotype was picked up a small number of times. The rearrangement joins TRBV28 to TRBJ2-1, with a weak D call TRBD2 (5 bases). V dropped 7 bases and J dropped 0 bases, with 13 bases sitting between them. This CDR3 has 15 residues. Per the germline V gene, CDR1 is MDHEN and CDR2 is SYDVKM. CDR3 region: CASTPLGLSYNEQFF. CDR3 coding DNA: TGTGCCAGCACTCCACTCGGACTCTCCTACAATGAGCAGTTCTTC.

The V and J genes are TRBV4-2 and TRBJ2-7, with 9 bases that match TRBD1. The J call may be mistaken, given a closer DNA end match to TRBJ2-5. The CDR3 sequence is 16 residues long. The germline gives CDR1 LGHNA, CDR2 YNFKEQ. CDR3 nucleotide sequence: TGTGCCAGCAGCCGCCAAACAGGGGGCGCGGCGGAGACCCAGTACTTC. Residues: CASSRQTGGAAETQYF.

There are a few counts of this clonotype. The chain uses TRBV2 and TRBJ1-4; maybe TRBD1 (5 bases). The V end was cut by 2 bases, the J end by 5 bases, with 18 bases between. This CDR3 is 17 amino acids long. Germline CDR1 reads SNHLY; CDR2 reads FYNNEI. The CDR3 DNA is TGTGCCAGCAGTGAATCACCCGTTATGCAGGGAAATGAAAAACTGTTTTTT. Translation gives CASSESPVMQGNEKLFF. The full variable domain, completed using reference TRBV2 and TRBJ1-4, is EPEVTQTPSHQVTQMGQEVILRCVPISNHLYFYWYRQILGQKVEFLVSFYNNEISEKSEIFDDQFSVERPDGSNFTLKIRSTKLEDSAMYFCASSESPVMQGNEKLFFGSGTQLSVL.

The chain employs TRBV7-9 and TRBJ1-2; unclear D gene. The CDR3 totals 14 residues. In germline, CDR1 is SEHNR, CDR2 FQNEAQ (reference sequence). Trimming shortened V by 2 bases and J by 1 base, and 8 bases separated the two germline ends. CDR3 loop: CASSLREDNYGYTF. CDR3 nucleotide sequence: TGTGCCAGCAGCTTACGTGAGGATAACTATGGCTACACCTTC.

This clonotype showed up just a few times. V and J are TRBV29-1 and TRBJ2-2; no clear D. Germline CDR1 is SQVTM and CDR2 is ANQGSEA. The V end was cut by 4 bases, the J end by 2 bases, with 8 bases between. The CDR3 runs 13 residues. CDR3 region: CSVGLRNTGELFF. The CDR3 nucleotides read TGCAGCGTTGGCTTACGTAACACCGGGGAGCTGTTTTTT.

This clonotype was seen repeatedly, ten times or more. This chain links TRBV28 with TRBJ2-3; D is unresolved. Trimming took 5 bases from V and 6 from J, leaving 12 bases between them. Germline CDR1 is MDHEN and CDR2 is SYDVKM. This CDR3 is 13 amino acids long. The CDR3 here is CASSQLGVDTQYF. The CDR3 DNA reads as TGTGCCAGCAGTCAACTCGGTGTTGATACGCAGTATTTT.

This clonotype was seen more than once but under ten times. The chain couples TRBV20-1 to TRBJ2-1; 7 bases align to TRBD2. This CDR3 is built from 15 residues. Germline values: CDR1 DFQATT, CDR2 SNEGSKA (reference sequence). After removal of 0 bases from V and 5 bases from J, the junction contained 7 bases not matched to a gene. CDR3 sequence: CSARDLAGAHNEQFF. CDR3 DNA: TGCAGTGCTAGAGATTTAGCGGGTGCTCACAATGAGCAGTTCTTC.

This clonotype was seen a few times. The V and J genes are TRBV9 and TRBJ2-5, with D possibly being TRBD1 or TRBD2 (5 bases each). The CDR3 totals 14 residues. Per the germline V gene, CDR1 is SGDLS and CDR2 is YYNGEE. Trimming shortened V by 1 base and J by 5 bases, and 12 bases separated the two germline ends. CDR3 in amino acids: CASSVSYGTETQYF. CDR3 sequence (DNA): TGTGCCAGCAGCGTATCATACGGGACGGAGACCCAGTACTTC.

This clonotype appeared a few times. The rearrangement uses TRBV20-1 and TRBJ2-3; 9 bases are a match to TRBD2. Per the germline V gene, CDR1 is DFQATT and CDR2 is SNEGSKA (reference sequence). The junction had 21 bases not matched to a gene; V was cut back by 8 bases and J by 3 bases. The CDR3 contains 18 residues. The CDR3 is CSTLTLARREGVTDTQYF. The DNA of the CDR3 is TGCAGTACCCTGACGTTGGCCCGGCGGGAGGGGGTGACAGATACGCAGTATTTT.

The gene calls are TRBV4-3 and TRBJ2-1; tentatively, D is TRBD2 (5 bases). V was cut by 0 bases and J by 1 base, with 10 bases left in between. Germline loops: CDR1 LGHNA, CDR2 YSLEER. The CDR3 runs to 16 residues. The CDR3 DNA sequence: TGCGCCAGCAGCCAAGAAGCTCGGGGTTCCTACAATGAGCAGTTCTTC. This encodes CASSQEARGSYNEQFF.

The rearrangement uses TRBV20-1 and TRBJ1-1, with D tentatively TRBD1 (6 bases). The CDR3 is 15 amino acids. Germline lookup yields CDR1 DFQATT and CDR2 SNEGSKA (reference sequence). The DNA of the CDR3 is TGCTCACTAAAGGGGGGAGGGGACATGAACACTGAAGCTTTCTTT. Encoded protein: CSLKGGGDMNTEAFF.

This chain connects TRBV28 to TRBJ1-5; possibly TRBD1 for D (5 bases). Germline CDR1 MDHEN, CDR2 SYDVKM. The CDR3 consists of 13 residues. The ends were cut back, 6 bases at V and 7 bases at J, with 13 bases in the middle. CDR3 DNA: TGTGCCAGCAGCCGCGGGACCCCCCAGCCCCAGCATTTT. Translated: CASSRGTPQPQHF.